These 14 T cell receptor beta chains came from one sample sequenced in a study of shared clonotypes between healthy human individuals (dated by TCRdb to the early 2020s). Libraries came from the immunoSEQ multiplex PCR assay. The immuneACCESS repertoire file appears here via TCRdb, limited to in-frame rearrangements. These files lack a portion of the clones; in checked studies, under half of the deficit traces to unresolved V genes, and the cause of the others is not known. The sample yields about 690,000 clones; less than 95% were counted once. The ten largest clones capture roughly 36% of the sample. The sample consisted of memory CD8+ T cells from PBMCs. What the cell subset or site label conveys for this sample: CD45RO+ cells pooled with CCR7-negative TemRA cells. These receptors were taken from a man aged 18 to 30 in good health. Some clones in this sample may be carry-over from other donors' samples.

In DNA form, the CDR3 reads TGTGCCAGCAGCATAGCCTCCCGCAATGAGCAGTTCTTC. As protein: CASSIASRNEQFF. The chain uses TRBV9 and TRBJ2-1; D ambiguous. Germline CDR1 and CDR2: SGDLS and YYNGEE. The CDR3 loop spans 13 amino acids. The V gene lost 4 bases and the J gene lost 6 bases, with 11 bases spanning the gap.

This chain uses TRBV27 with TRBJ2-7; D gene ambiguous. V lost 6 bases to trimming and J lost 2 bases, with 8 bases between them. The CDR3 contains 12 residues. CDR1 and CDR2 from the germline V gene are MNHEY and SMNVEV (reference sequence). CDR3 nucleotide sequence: TGTGCCAGCAGCCGTGGGGCCTACGAGCAGTACTTC. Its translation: CASSRGAYEQYF.

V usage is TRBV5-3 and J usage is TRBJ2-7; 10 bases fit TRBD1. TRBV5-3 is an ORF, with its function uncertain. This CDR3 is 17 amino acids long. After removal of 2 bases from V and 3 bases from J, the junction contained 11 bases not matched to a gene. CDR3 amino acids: CARSFPRPDRGGYEQYF. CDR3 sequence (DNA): TGTGCCAGAAGCTTCCCTAGACCGGACAGGGGGGGCTACGAGCAGTACTTC.

CDR3: CASSPRESSYNEQFF. The CDR3 nucleotides read TGTGCCAGCAGCCCTCGGGAGTCCTCCTACAATGAGCAGTTCTTC. This chain connects TRBV7-3 to TRBJ2-1, with a weak D call TRBD2 (6 bases). Trimming took 5 bases from V and 0 from J, leaving 11 bases between them. The CDR3 has 15 residues. Looked up from germline, CDR1 is SGHTA and CDR2 is FQGTGA. Supplemented by reference TRBV7-3 and TRBJ2-1, the full variable domain reads GAGVSQTPSNKVTEKGKYVELRCDPISGHTALYWYRQSLGQGPEFLIYFQGTGAADDSGLPNDRFFAVRPEGSVSTLKIQRTERGDSAVYLCASSPRESSYNEQFFGPGTRLTVL.

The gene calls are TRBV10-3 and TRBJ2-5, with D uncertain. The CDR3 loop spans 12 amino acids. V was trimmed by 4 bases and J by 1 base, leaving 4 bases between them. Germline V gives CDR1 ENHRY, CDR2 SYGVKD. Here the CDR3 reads CAISVPQETQYF. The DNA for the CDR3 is TGTGCCATCAGTGTACCCCAAGAGACCCAGTACTTC.

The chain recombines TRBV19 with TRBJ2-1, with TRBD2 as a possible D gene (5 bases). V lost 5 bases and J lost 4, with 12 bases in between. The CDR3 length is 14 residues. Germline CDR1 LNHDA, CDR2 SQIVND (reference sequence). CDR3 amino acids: CASSSRLNYNEQFF. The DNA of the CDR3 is TGTGCCAGTAGTTCCAGACTAAATTACAATGAGCAGTTCTTC.

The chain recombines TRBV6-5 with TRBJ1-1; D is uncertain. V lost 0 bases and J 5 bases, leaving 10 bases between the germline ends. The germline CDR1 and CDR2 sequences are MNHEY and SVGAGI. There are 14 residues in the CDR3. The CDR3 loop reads CASSYSIVYTEAFF. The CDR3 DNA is TGTGCCAGCAGTTACTCCATAGTGTATACTGAAGCTTTCTTT.

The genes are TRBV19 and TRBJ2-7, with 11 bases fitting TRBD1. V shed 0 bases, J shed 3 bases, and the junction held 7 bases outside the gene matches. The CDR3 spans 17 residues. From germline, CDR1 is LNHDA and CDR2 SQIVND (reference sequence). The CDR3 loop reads CASSIDATGTGGYEQYF. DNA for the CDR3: TGTGCCAGTAGTATAGATGCGACCGGGACAGGGGGCTACGAGCAGTACTTC.

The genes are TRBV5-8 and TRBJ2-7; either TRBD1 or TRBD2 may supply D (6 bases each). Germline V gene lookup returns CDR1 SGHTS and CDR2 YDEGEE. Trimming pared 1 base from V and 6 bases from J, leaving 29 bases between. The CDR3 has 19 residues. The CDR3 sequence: CASSLKTEGTGRNKGEQYF. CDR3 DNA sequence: TGTGCCAGCAGCTTGAAGACGGAGGGTACAGGGAGAAATAAAGGCGAGCAGTACTTC.

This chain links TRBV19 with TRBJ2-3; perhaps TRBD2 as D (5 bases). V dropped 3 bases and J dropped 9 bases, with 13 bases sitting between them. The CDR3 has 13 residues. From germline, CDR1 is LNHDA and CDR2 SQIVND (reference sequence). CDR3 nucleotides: TGTGCCAGTAGTATCCCAACTAGTGCCACGCAGTATTTT. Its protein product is CASSIPTSATQYF.

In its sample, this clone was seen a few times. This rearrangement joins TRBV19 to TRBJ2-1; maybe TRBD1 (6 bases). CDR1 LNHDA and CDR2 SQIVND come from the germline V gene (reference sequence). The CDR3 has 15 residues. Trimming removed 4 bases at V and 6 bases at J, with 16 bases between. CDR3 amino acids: CASSNVGGAANEQFF. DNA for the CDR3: TGTGCCAGTAGTAACGTAGGGGGAGCGGCCAATGAGCAGTTCTTC.

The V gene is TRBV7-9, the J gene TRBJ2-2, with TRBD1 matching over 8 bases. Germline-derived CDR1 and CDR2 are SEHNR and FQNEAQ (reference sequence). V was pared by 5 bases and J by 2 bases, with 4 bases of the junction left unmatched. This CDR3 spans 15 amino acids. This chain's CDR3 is CASSRTGINTGELFF. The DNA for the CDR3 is TGTGCCAGCAGCAGGACAGGGATTAACACCGGGGAGCTGTTTTTT.

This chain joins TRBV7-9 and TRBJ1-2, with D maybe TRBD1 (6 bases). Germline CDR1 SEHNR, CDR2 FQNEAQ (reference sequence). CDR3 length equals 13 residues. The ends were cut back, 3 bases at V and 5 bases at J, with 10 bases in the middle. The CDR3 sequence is CASSFDRRYGYTF. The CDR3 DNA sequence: TGTGCCAGCAGCTTTGACAGGAGGTATGGCTACACCTTC.

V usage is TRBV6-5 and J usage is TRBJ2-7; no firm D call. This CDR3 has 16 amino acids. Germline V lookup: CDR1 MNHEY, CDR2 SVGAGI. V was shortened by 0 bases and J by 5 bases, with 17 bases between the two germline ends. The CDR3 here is CASSYSRSTQSNEQYF. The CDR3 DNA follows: TGTGCCAGCAGTTACTCGAGATCCACCCAGTCGAACGAGCAGTACTTC.